Described below is a single T cell receptor (beta chain) sequence and its context. Its antigen is not known. Trimming at V came to 3 bases and at J to 0 bases, leaving 1 base not matched to a gene. CDR3 length: 14 amino acids. Germline CDR1 and CDR2: SGHTA and FQGNSA. The data belong to a study of vaccination and CD4 T cells after COVID-19. Study summary: Overlapping spike pools from SARS-CoV-2 and HCoV-NL63, HCoV-OC43 and HCoV-229E served as culture stimuli.

An Oncomine TCR Beta short-read assay was used to sequence the DNA from cultured CD4+ T cells. TCRdb recomputed calls from the PCR reads with MiXCR, one row per CDR3 protein. The table has more than 20,000 distinct CDR3 sequences, around two fifths seen once. Time point indicated: late sampling 161 to 241 days after vaccination in a few convalescent patients. As for treatment: roughly 10-day PBMC culture with coronavirus spike peptide pools or control peptides (ViraFEST assay). This sample comprised CD4+ T cells from blood, cultured in vitro, obtained about 7 months after SARS-CoV-2 vaccination. This sequence was found in a human donor who had recovered from COVID-19. V gene TRBV7-2 combines with J gene TRBJ1-1, with 7 bases that match TRBD1. CDR3 nucleotides: TGTGCCAGCAGCTTGACAGGGATGAACACTGAAGCTTTCTTT. It specifies CASSLTGMNTEAFF. Looking up the rest from reference TRBV7-2 and TRBJ1-1 gives the full variable domain: GAGVSQSPSNKVTEKGKDVELRCDPISGHTALYWYRQSLGQGLEFLIYFQGNSAPDKSGLPSDRFSAERTGGSVSTLTIQRTQQEDSAVYLCASSLTGMNTEAFFGQGTRLTVV.